This entry lists 29 T cell receptor beta chains sequenced from one sample in a study of regulatory T cells in long-lasting Graves disease. HTBI primers from iRepertoire and Arm-PCR of CDR3 regions yielded the TCR beta libraries. TCRdb reprocessed the multiplex PCR reads with MiXCR, giving one entry per CDR3 protein. The table records around 470,000 distinct CDR3 sequences, approximately 15% of them present only once. Stated time point: newly diagnosed GD, antithyroid drugs for less than 3 months. The TCR library was made from RNA extracted from PBMCs. This sample was also put to use in a study of T cells in Graves' hyperthyroidism and ophthalmopathy.

Sequenced here: peripheral blood mononuclear cells (PBMCs), sampled at new diagnosis, from a patient treated with antithyroid drugs. These TCRs come from a woman in her 50s with Graves disease.

This clonotype was seen ten or more times. V is TRBV28 and J is TRBJ2-7, with 7 bases lining up with TRBD1. V trimming: 5 bases; J trimming: 4 bases; junction bases outside the gene matches: 14. CDR3 length: 16 residues. Germline assignment: CDR1 MDHEN and CDR2 SYDVKM. The CDR3 DNA sequence: TGTGCCAGCAGTCCGGGGCTGAGGGGGCGCGAGTACGAGCAGTACTTC. This sequence encodes CASSPGLRGREYEQYF.

This clonotype was picked up many times. The chain has TRBV7-9 and TRBJ1-1; D is uncertain. The CDR3 extends over 15 amino acids. CDR1 SEHNR and CDR2 FQNEAQ come from the germline V gene (reference sequence). V lost 1 base, J lost 1 base, and 10 bases lay in between. For the CDR3, the DNA is TGTGCCAGCAGCTTAGGGGTGAAAAAGAACACTGAAGCTTTCTTT. Translation gives CASSLGVKKNTEAFF.

The count of this clonotype is one. The V and J genes are TRBV19 and TRBJ2-4; 9 nucleotides agree with TRBD1. CDR3 size: 18 residues. Germline trimming cut 7 bases from V and 0 bases from J; bases unmatched to any gene: 13. In germline, CDR1 is LNHDA, CDR2 SQIVND (reference sequence). The CDR3 nucleotides read TGTGCCAGTACAATATATGGACAGGGGACGCTAGCCAAAAACATTCAGTACTTC. Its translation: CASTIYGQGTLAKNIQYF. Full variable domain (remainder filled in from reference TRBV19 and TRBJ2-4): DGGITQSPKYLFRKEGQNVTLSCEQNLNHDAMYWYRQDPGQGLRLIYYSQIVNDFQKGDIAEGYSVSREKKESFPLTVTSAQKNPTAFYLCASTIYGQGTLAKNIQYFGAGTRLSVL.

This clonotype has a count of ten or more. The junction departs from germline at one end; a sequencing error may be responsible. This chain joins TRBV11-2 and TRBJ2-1, with 14 bases fitting TRBD2. Germline V gene data show CDR1 as SGHAT and CDR2 as FQNNGV. This CDR3 region has 15 residues. CDR3 DNA: TGCGCCAGCAGCTCGGGACTAGCGGGAGTAGGGGAGCAGTTCTTC. This encodes CASSSGLAGVGEQFF.

This clonotype has only a few counts. The V call is TRBV27, the J call TRBJ2-3, with 8 bases lining up with TRBD1. V lost 0 bases, J lost 3 bases, and 5 bases stayed unmatched. The length of the CDR3 is 16 residues. Germline loops: CDR1 MNHEY, CDR2 SMNVEV (reference sequence). The CDR3 region has the DNA TGTGCCAGCAGTTTATCTGGGCAGGGGGCAACAGATACGCAGTATTTT. Its protein product is CASSLSGQGATDTQYF.

This clonotype was counted many times. Relative to the germline gene, one junction end is altered; a read error may explain this. The rearrangement links TRBV5-1 to TRBJ2-3, with 11 bases fitting TRBD2. The CDR3 loop spans 14 amino acids. Germline V lookup: CDR1 SGHRS, CDR2 YFSETQ. As DNA, the CDR3 is TGTGCCAGCAGTTTAGCGGGAGGGCCAGATACGCAGTATTTT. Its translation is CASSLAGGPDTQYF.

As for this clonotype: This likely reflects a read error, since a far larger clone is one base away. The CDR3 region has the DNA TGTGCCAGCAGTACGGGACCCTCCTACGAGCAGTTCTTC. Protein: CASSTGPSYEQFF. V and J are TRBV12-3 or TRBV12-4 and TRBJ2-1; D might be TRBD1 or TRBD2, each matching 5 bases. V dropped 5 bases and J dropped 10 bases, with 15 bases sitting between them. This CDR3 is built from 13 residues.

This clonotype was observed many times. The V call is TRBV20-1, the J call TRBJ2-7; 7 positions match TRBD2. Trimming cost V 0 bases and J 2 bases; bases outside gene matches: 7. This CDR3 is 15 amino acids long. Looked up from germline, CDR1 is DFQATT and CDR2 is SNEGSKA (reference sequence). The CDR3: CSAREPLAAAYEQYF. The CDR3, as DNA: TGCAGTGCTAGAGAGCCGCTAGCGGCAGCCTACGAGCAGTACTTC.

This clonotype was seen a handful of times. This may be a read error, as it is one base from a much larger clone. V usage is TRBV6-1 and J usage is TRBJ1-4; TRBD1 matches at 9 bases. J gave up 3 bases and V 4 bases, and 0 bases lay outside the gene matches. The length of the CDR3 is 14 residues. Per the germline V gene, CDR1 is MNHNS and CDR2 is SASEGT. CDR3 sequence: CASSGQGANEKLFF. The CDR3 DNA reads TGTGCCAGCAGTGGACAGGGGGCTAATGAAAAACTGTTTTTT.

This clonotype was detected many times. The chain has TRBV18 and TRBJ2-5; no definite D call. Per germline, CDR1 KGHSH and CDR2 LQKENI. V lost 2 bases, J lost 0 bases, and 7 bases lay in between. The CDR3 extends over 14 amino acids. The CDR3 is CASSPGVYQETQYF. The CDR3 DNA is TGTGCCAGCTCACCAGGGGTATACCAAGAGACCCAGTACTTC.

There are many counts of this clonotype. CDR3 DNA: TGCGCCAGCAGCTTGGTAGCCAGAATGGGCACTGAAGCTTTCTTT. Encoded protein: CASSLVARMGTEAFF. The V call is TRBV5-1, the J call TRBJ1-1; no clear D. V was shortened by 0 bases and J by 4 bases, with 13 bases between the two germline ends. The germline CDR1 and CDR2 sequences are SGHRS and YFSETQ. The length of the CDR3 is 15 residues.

There are many counts of this clonotype. The J gene is TRBJ2-3, the V gene TRBV7-3; D possibly matches TRBD1 or TRBD2 (5 bases each). CDR1 is SGHTA, CDR2 FQGTGA, per germline. The CDR3 loop spans 16 amino acids. The V gene lost 0 bases and the J gene lost 4 bases, with 14 bases spanning the gap. The chain's CDR3 is CASSLTQTLGADTQYF. The CDR3 nucleotides are TGTGCCAGCAGCTTAACGCAGACTCTGGGGGCAGATACGCAGTATTTT.

The chain carries TRBV7-2 and TRBJ2-7; D uncertain. Trimming removed 5 bases at V and 7 bases at J, with 15 bases between. Germline loops: CDR1 SGHTA, CDR2 FQGNSA. The CDR3 is made up of 13 amino acids. The CDR3 region is CASSPRSRQEQYF. In nucleotides, the CDR3 is TGTGCCAGCAGCCCCAGAAGCCGGCAGGAGCAGTACTTC.

This clonotype appeared many times. V and J are TRBV28 and TRBJ2-3; TRBD2 is a possible D gene (6 bases). The germline V gene has CDR1 MDHEN and CDR2 SYDVKM. The CDR3 length is 16 residues. Between the trimmed V and J ends, which lost 4 bases and 1 base, there was a span of 15 bases. The CDR3 spells CASSSPRWRGTDTQYF. In nucleotides, the CDR3 is TGTGCCAGCAGTTCCCCGCGGTGGAGGGGCACAGATACGCAGTATTTT.

The V call is TRBV19, the J call TRBJ1-1; D uncertain. Germline V lookup: CDR1 LNHDA, CDR2 SQIVND (reference sequence). V dropped 6 bases and J dropped 1 base, with 12 bases sitting between them. This CDR3 is 14 amino acids long. The CDR3 DNA sequence: TGTGCCAGTAGAGAAGGCCAATGGAACACTGAAGCTTTCTTT. Translating gives CASREGQWNTEAFF.

The V call is TRBV2, the J call TRBJ2-3, with TRBD2 identical over 13 bases. This CDR3 spans 15 amino acids. Per germline, CDR1 SNHLY and CDR2 FYNNEI. The V and J ends lost 7 bases and 5 bases, in that order; junction bases with no gene match: 6. The CDR3: CASTGLAGAGDTQYF. For the CDR3, the DNA is TGTGCCAGCACCGGACTAGCGGGAGCGGGAGATACGCAGTATTTT.

This clonotype was observed a few times. The V and J genes are TRBV3-1 and TRBJ2-3, with D uncertain. CDR3 length: 12 residues. V gave up 1 base and J gave up 9 bases, with 8 bases separating them. The germline gives CDR1 LGHDT, CDR2 YNNKEL (reference sequence). The CDR3 bases are TGTGCCAGCAGCCAAGTGTTAGCCACGCAGTATTTT. This sequence encodes CASSQVLATQYF.

The table lists this clonotype with many counts. This rearrangement joins TRBV6-1 to TRBJ1-4; 9 positions match TRBD1. J lost 1 base, V lost 6 bases, and 6 bases had no gene match. Germline V CDR1 and CDR2: MNHNS, SASEGT. The CDR3 is 16 residues long. The CDR3 is CASRITGGLTNEKLFF. The CDR3 bases are TGTGCCAGCAGGATAACAGGGGGCCTAACTAATGAAAAACTGTTTTTT.

This rearrangement joins TRBV20-1 to TRBJ2-7; 9 bases fit TRBD2. CDR1 is DFQATT and CDR2 is SNEGSKA in the germline V gene (reference sequence). The CDR3 consists of 12 residues. V lost 6 bases, J lost 2 bases, and 2 bases stayed unmatched. DNA of the CDR3: TGCAGTGCCTCTAGCGGGACCTACGAGCAGTACTTC. This codes for CSASSGTYEQYF.

In this sample, this clonotype turned up many times. CDR3 amino acids: CASSFPQLGGGGGYTF. The CDR3 DNA follows: TGTGCCAGCAGTTTCCCACAGCTGGGGGGCGGTGGCGGCTACACCTTC. V and J are TRBV12-3 or TRBV12-4 and TRBJ1-2, with D possibly matching TRBD1 (6 bases). The CDR3 has 16 residues. The germline V and J ends were trimmed by 3 bases and 8 bases, with 22 bases remaining between them.

This clonotype has a count of ten or more. The V gene is TRBV6-1, the J gene TRBJ2-7; tentatively, D is TRBD2 (6 bases). CDR1 and CDR2 from the germline V gene are MNHNS and SASEGT. This CDR3 contains 16 residues. V lost 4 bases and J 7 bases, leaving 23 bases between the germline ends. CDR3 residues: CASSAPGPSDRREQYF. CDR3 DNA: TGTGCCAGCAGTGCCCCGGGGCCTAGCGACAGAAGAGAGCAGTACTTC.

This chain links TRBV2 with TRBJ2-5, with 9 bases lining up with TRBD1. Germline V lookup: CDR1 SNHLY, CDR2 FYNNEI. V was pared by 3 bases and J by 7 bases, with 6 bases of the junction left unmatched. The CDR3 covers 14 residues. CDR3 DNA sequence: TGTGCCAGCAGTGAGGGGACAGGGTCAGGGACCCAGTACTTC. Translated, it gives CASSEGTGSGTQYF.

This clonotype was seen at least ten times. The rearrangement uses TRBV28 and TRBJ1-1; weak D call: TRBD1 (6 bases). This CDR3 comprises 14 residues. Germline-derived CDR1 and CDR2 are MDHEN and SYDVKM. The CDR3 is CGTRGEGLTTEAFF. In DNA form, the CDR3 reads TGTGGCACCAGGGGCGAGGGGTTGACCACTGAAGCTTTCTTT.

V is TRBV6-1 and J is TRBJ2-3; tentative D call: TRBD2 (5 bases). This CDR3 has 14 amino acids. Germline V gene sequence: CDR1 MNHNS, CDR2 SASEGT. Trimming took off 5 bases at V and 6 bases at J, with 15 bases between the two ends. This chain's CDR3 is CASSKQRIKDTQYF. CDR3 coding DNA: TGTGCCAGCAGTAAGCAGCGGATCAAGGATACGCAGTATTTT.

This clonotype came up a few times. The CDR3, as DNA: TGTGCCAGTAGTATTGGGCCCGGCGGGACAGTTTCCTACGAGCAGTACTTC. It specifies CASSIGPGGTVSYEQYF. The chain couples TRBV19 to TRBJ2-7, with D maybe TRBD1 (7 bases). CDR3 length: 17 residues. CDR1 is LNHDA and CDR2 is SQIVND in the germline V gene (reference sequence). With 3 bases removed from V and 1 base from J, the gap between germline ends came to 19 bases.

This clonotype has a handful of counts. The chain links TRBV9 to TRBJ2-1; D may be TRBD2 (5 bases). The ends were cut back, 3 bases at V and 0 bases at J, with 13 bases in the middle. The CDR3 spans 16 residues. Germline-derived CDR1 and CDR2 are SGDLS and YYNGEE. CDR3 protein: CASSAEGRSSYNEQFF. The DNA for the CDR3 is TGTGCCAGCAGCGCCGAGGGCAGGAGCTCCTACAATGAGCAGTTCTTC. Full variable domain (rest looked up from reference TRBV9 and TRBJ2-1): DSGVTQTPKHLITATGQRVTLRCSPRSGDLSVYWYQQSLDQGLQFLIQYYNGEERAKGNILERFSAQQFPDLHSELNLSSLELGDSALYFCASSAEGRSSYNEQFFGPGTRLTVL.

This clonotype appeared a few times. J is TRBJ2-3 and V is TRBV20-1, with TRBD2 matching 9 bases. CDR1 and CDR2 from the germline V gene are DFQATT and SNEGSKA (reference sequence). The ends lost 5 bases at V and 2 bases at J; junction bases unmatched: 8. The CDR3 covers 15 residues. CDR3 amino acids: CSALTSGANTDTQYF. The CDR3 bases are TGCAGTGCTCTGACTAGCGGCGCCAACACAGATACGCAGTATTTT.

This clonotype was counted ten times or more. The V call is TRBV28, the J call TRBJ2-7, with TRBD2 matching over 7 bases. The V segment lost 6 bases and the J segment 3 bases; nucleotides outside the gene matches: 5. The length of the CDR3 is 13 residues. Germline-derived CDR1 and CDR2 are MDHEN and SYDVKM. CDR3 sequence: CASRSSGHYEQYF. CDR3 nucleotide sequence: TGTGCCAGCAGGTCTAGCGGCCACTACGAGCAGTACTTC. The whole variable domain, remainder taken from reference TRBV28 and TRBJ2-7, is DVKVTQSSRYLVKRTGEKVFLECVQDMDHENMFWYRQDPGLGLRLIYFSYDVKMKEKGDIPEGYSVSREKKERFSLILESASTNQTSMYLCASRSSGHYEQYFGPGTRLTVT.

This clonotype showed up many times. The chain joins TRBV15 to TRBJ2-7; TRBD1 agrees at 7 bases. Germline CDR1 is LNHNV and CDR2 is YYDKDF (reference sequence). The CDR3 is 14 residues long. Trimming took 0 bases from V and 2 from J; bases not matched to a gene: 1. The CDR3 here is CATSREGGPYEQYF. The DNA for the CDR3 is TGTGCCACCAGCAGAGAAGGGGGCCCCTACGAGCAGTACTTC.